This is a list of T cell receptor beta chains from one sample in a study of blood T cell repertoires in COVID-19. Sequencing used immunoSEQ multiplex PCR; TCRdb keeps in-frame clones, though not all of them. The table includes about 150,000 clones, 80% detected once. Sequencing input: peripheral blood. The receptors come from a man aged 55 to 70 with acute or convalescent COVID-19. The CDR3 runs from the conserved cysteine through the conserved F or W. D genes are given only for firm matches. For some rows the clone size is stated as once, few or many, or as a class when expanded; others skip it.

size | D | J | V | CDR3 | DNA
NA | NA | TRBJ2-3 | TRBV7-8 | CASRFRTVTDTQYF | TGTGCCAGCCGATTCAGGACTGTCACAGATACGCAGTATTTT
NA | NA | TRBJ1-4 | TRBV5-4 | CASSFTAGLDEKLFF | TGTGCCAGCAGCTTTACGGCAGGGTTAGATGAAAAACTGTTTTTT
NA | NA | TRBJ2-7 | TRBV9 | CASPRYEQYF | TGTGCCAGCCCCCGCTACGAGCAGTACTTC
NA | TRBD1 | TRBJ2-4 | TRBV2 | CASSEGTGGNIQYF | TGTGCCAGCAGTGAAGGGACAGGGGGTAACATTCAGTACTTC
NA | TRBD1 | TRBJ1-2 | TRBV5-8 | CASSFGQALLYGYTF | TGTGCCAGCAGCTTTGGACAGGCCCTTCTCTATGGCTACACCTTC
NA | NA | TRBJ2-1 | TRBV19 | CASSRSGGPYNEQFF | TGTGCCAGTAGTAGATCCGGGGGGCCTTACAATGAGCAGTTCTTC
NA | TRBD1 | TRBJ1-2 | TRBV18 | CASSPIRQGANEFYGYTF | TGTGCCAGCTCACCAATCCGCCAGGGGGCTAACGAGTTCTATGGCTACACCTTC
NA | NA | TRBJ1-2 | TRBV6-2/TRBV6-3 | CASSYSPGTNYGYTF | TGTGCCAGCAGTTACAGTCCCGGGACAAACTATGGCTACACCTTC
NA | TRBD1 | TRBJ2-4 | TRBV19 | CASSIWGQSKNIQYF | TGTGCCAGTAGTATATGGGGACAGTCCAAAAACATTCAGTACTTC
NA | TRBD1 | TRBJ2-3 | TRBV7-6 | CASSPPGTALYF | TGTGCCAGCAGCCCCCCCGGGACAGCTCTGTATTTT
once | TRBD1 | TRBJ2-5 | TRBV6-2/TRBV6-3 | CASSYLIGTVQETQYF | TGTGCCAGCAGTTACTTAATCGGGACAGTACAAGAGACCCAGTACTTC
NA | NA | TRBJ1-1 | TRBV19 | CASRYRDTEAFF | TGTGCCAGTAGGTACAGAGACACTGAAGCTTTCTTT
NA | TRBD2 | TRBJ2-5 | TRBV10-2 | CASAGTSAGGETQYF | TGCGCCAGTGCTGGGACTAGCGCGGGAGGAGAGACCCAGTACTTC
NA | NA | TRBJ1-2 | TRBV23-1 | CASSQSRFPEKLYGYTF | TGCGCCAGCAGTCAATCGAGGTTCCCGGAGAAACTCTATGGCTACACCTTC
once | NA | TRBJ2-3 | TRBV11-2 | CASSPLRGDTQYF | TGTGCCAGCAGCCCACTACGGGGAGATACGCAGTATTTT
NA | TRBD2 | TRBJ2-5 | TRBV7-2 | CASSPGLAGALVVKTQYF | TGTGCCAGCAGCCCTGGACTAGCGGGGGCCCTGGTTGTAAAGACCCAGTACTTC
NA | NA | TRBJ1-2 | TRBV25-1 | CASGEKSYTF | TGTGCCAGCGGGGAGAAAAGCTACACCTTC
once | TRBD2 | TRBJ2-5 | TRBV2 | CASSPRSGGGETQYF | TGTGCCAGCAGTCCCCGTAGCGGGGGCGGGGAGACCCAGTACTTC
NA | TRBD1 | TRBJ2-3 | TRBV6-8 | CASSFPDRGVDTQYF | TGTGCCAGCAGTTTCCCGGACAGGGGGGTAGATACGCAGTATTTT
NA | NA | TRBJ2-2 | TRBV21-1 | CASSKDSGLDRTNTGELFF | TGTGCCAGCAGCAAAGATTCGGGTTTGGATCGCACGAACACCGGGGAGCTGTTTTTT
NA | TRBD2 | TRBJ2-1 | TRBV11-2 | CASSLVGTSGRNEQFF | TGTGCCAGCAGCTTAGTAGGTACTAGCGGGAGGAATGAGCAGTTCTTC
NA | NA | TRBJ1-5 | TRBV7-2 | CASSLAYTLNSNQPQHF | TGTGCCAGCAGCTTAGCCTATACACTAAATAGCAATCAGCCCCAGCATTTT
NA | NA | TRBJ2-1 | TRBV29-1 | CSVADYPIRPIYNEQFF | TGCAGCGTGGCGGACTATCCCATCCGACCGATCTACAATGAGCAGTTCTTC
NA | NA | TRBJ1-1 | TRBV3-1/TRBV3-2 | CASSQTTGNTEAFF | TGTGCCAGCAGCCAGACAACAGGGAACACTGAAGCTTTCTTT
NA | NA | TRBJ1-4 | TRBV20-1 | CSAPLGGKLFF | TGCAGTGCCCCTTTGGGGGGAAAACTGTTTTTT
NA | NA | TRBJ2-2 | TRBV4-3 | CASSQESGIPGELFF | TGCGCCAGCAGCCAAGAATCCGGGATACCCGGGGAGCTGTTTTTT
NA | NA | TRBJ2-7 | TRBV12-3/TRBV12-4 | CASSFLGLYEQYF | TGTGCCAGCAGTTTCTTAGGACTTTACGAGCAGTACTTC
NA | TRBD1 | TRBJ1-2 | TRBV11-1 | CASSNDRDGYTF | TGTGCCAGCAGCAATGACAGGGATGGCTACACCTTC
NA | NA | TRBJ1-4 | TRBV6-5 | CASSRRGADEKLFF | TGTGCCAGCAGCCGACGGGGGGCGGACGAGAAACTGTTTTTT
NA | NA | TRBJ1-2 | TRBV20-1 | CSASNNLYGYTF | TGCAGTGCTAGTAACAACCTCTATGGCTACACCTTC
NA | NA | TRBJ1-6 | TRBV7-9 | CASSLVGGRSPLHF | TGTGCCAGCAGCTTAGTGGGGGGGCGGTCACCCCTCCACTTT
NA | NA | TRBJ1-4 | TRBV6-2/TRBV6-3 | CASSPSDEKLFF | TGTGCCAGCAGTCCCTCCGATGAAAAACTGTTTTTT
NA | TRBD1 | TRBJ2-7 | TRBV5-1 | CASSLSPGQGREQYF | TGCGCCAGCAGCTTGAGTCCGGGACAGGGGCGTGAGCAGTACTTC
NA | NA | TRBJ1-1 | TRBV4-1 | CASSQDWANTEAFF | TGCGCCAGCAGCCAAGATTGGGCTAACACTGAAGCTTTCTTT
NA | NA | TRBJ1-1 | TRBV12-3/TRBV12-4 | CASSFLEGEAFF | TGTGCCAGCAGTTTCCTCGAGGGTGAAGCTTTCTTT
NA | TRBD2 | TRBJ2-3 | TRBV29-1 | CSVSPSGRTDTQYF | TGCAGCGTGTCGCCTAGCGGCCGCACAGATACGCAGTATTTT
NA | NA | TRBJ2-1 | TRBV12-5 | CASAPPDGAGRGAYNEQFF | TGTGCTAGTGCCCCCCCGGACGGGGCCGGGCGGGGAGCCTACAATGAGCAGTTCTTC
NA | TRBD2 | TRBJ2-7 | TRBV27 | CAGGQASGVHEQYF | TGTGCCGGGGGGCAAGCTAGCGGGGTACACGAGCAGTACTTC
NA | TRBD2 | TRBJ2-3 | TRBV5-1 | CASSLEPSGATDTQYF | TGCGCCAGCAGCTTGGAACCTAGCGGGGCTACAGATACGCAGTATTTT
once | NA | TRBJ1-2 | TRBV24-1 | CATSDSAYGYTF | TGTGCCACCAGTGATTCAGCGTATGGCTACACCTTC
NA | TRBD2 | TRBJ2-3 | TRBV7-2 | CASSSSSGTSGGGTQYF | TGTGCCAGCAGCTCCTCCTCCGGGACTAGCGGGGGGGGTACGCAGTATTTT
NA | TRBD2 | TRBJ2-7 | TRBV28 | CASRTAGLAPFSYEQYF | TGTGCCAGCAGGACCGCGGGACTAGCGCCATTTAGCTACGAGCAGTACTTC
once | NA | TRBJ1-1 | TRBV5-1 | CASSSSREGFNTEAFF | TGCGCCAGCAGCTCATCTAGGGAGGGGTTCAACACTGAAGCTTTCTTT